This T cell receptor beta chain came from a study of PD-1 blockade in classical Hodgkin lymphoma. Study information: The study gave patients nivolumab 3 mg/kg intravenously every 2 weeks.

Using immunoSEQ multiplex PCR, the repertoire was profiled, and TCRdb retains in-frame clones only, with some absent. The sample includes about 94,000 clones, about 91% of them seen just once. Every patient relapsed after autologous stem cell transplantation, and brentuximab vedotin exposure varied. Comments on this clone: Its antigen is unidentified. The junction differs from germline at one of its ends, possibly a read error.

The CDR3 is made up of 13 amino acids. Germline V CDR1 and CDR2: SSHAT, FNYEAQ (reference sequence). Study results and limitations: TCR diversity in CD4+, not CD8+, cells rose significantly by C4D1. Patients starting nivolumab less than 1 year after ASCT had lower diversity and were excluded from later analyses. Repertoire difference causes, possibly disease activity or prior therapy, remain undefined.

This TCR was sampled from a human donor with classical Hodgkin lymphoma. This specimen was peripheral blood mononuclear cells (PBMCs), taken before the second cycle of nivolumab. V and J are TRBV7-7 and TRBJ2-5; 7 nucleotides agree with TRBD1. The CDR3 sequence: CASSSGQKETQYF. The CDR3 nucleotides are TGTGCTAGCAGCTCGGGACAGAAAGAGACCCAGTACTTC.